Detailed here is one T cell receptor (beta chain). Losses at the gene ends were 5 bases for V and 7 bases for J; bases not matched to a gene: 8. The CDR3 sequence is 15 residues long. Germline V gives CDR1 SGHAT, CDR2 FQNNGV. These data are taken from a study of blood T cell repertoires in COVID-19. About the research overall: Whether acute or convalescent, the COVID-19 samples came from the United States, Italy and Spain. Sources were T cells, B-cell-depleted T cells, or PBMCs; the material itself was cDNA or gDNA.

In the authors' workflow: Reference gene primer amplification in the assay estimated nucleated cell counts. Data came from immunoSEQ multiplex PCR; TCRdb stores just in-frame clones and leaves some out. V, J and clone size reflect that table, while D and trimming were determined from the DNA. This sample has about 400,000 clones, with more than 70% found just once. The clonotype originates from a man in his forties with acute or convalescent COVID-19. Input material: peripheral blood. The chain uses TRBV11-2 and TRBJ2-7; 13 bases match TRBD2. CDR3 loop: CASSATSGRSREQYF. Written as DNA, the CDR3 is TGTGCCAGCAGCGCGACTAGCGGGAGGTCTCGTGAGCAGTACTTC.